The T cell receptor (beta chain) under discussion was sequenced for a study of T cell repertoires in cytomegalovirus infection. About the research overall: Signatures in public TCR beta sequences pointed to both CMV infection and matching HLA type. Findings and caveats of the study: Summed frequency of shared TCR beta families picked out CMV carriers who also had the relevant HLA. CMV-specific TCR beta clonotypes restricted by HLA-C dominated the ex vivo response.

TCRdb fed the reads into MiXCR, producing one record per CDR3 protein. This sample has fewer than 950,000 distinct CDR3 sequences, with approximately 32% found just once. The CDR3 is 15 amino acids. CDR1 LGHNA and CDR2 YNFKEQ come from the germline V gene. The V segment lost 1 base and the J segment 5 bases; nucleotides outside the gene matches: 3. With regard to this clonotype: The antigen is undetermined.

The source of this sequence is a human donor in good health (CMV status not recorded). Some clones in this sample may be carry-over from other donors' samples. The chain employs TRBV4-2 and TRBJ2-2; 8 bases line up with TRBD2. Source: cultured CD8+ T cells from PBMCs, taken from culture after CMV antigen stimulation. CDR3 sequence (DNA): TGTGCCAGCAGCCAAGTAACTAGCGGAACCGGGGAGCTGTTTTTT. Translating gives CASSQVTSGTGELFF.